This T cell receptor (beta chain) stems from a study of cytomegalovirus exposure and HLA in healthy donors. Trimming shortened V by 5 bases and J by 4 bases, and 17 bases separated the two germline ends. From germline, CDR1 is MNHNS and CDR2 SASEGT. The CDR3 is 15 amino acids. General observations from the study: In vitro data verified three CMV-associated chains as specific for CMV antigens.

Details on this clone: Its antigen is undetermined.

PCR employed 60 Vbeta and 13 Jbeta primers. TCRdb's table, derived via immunoSEQ multiplex PCR, lists solely in-frame clones and lacks some. The table has about 150,000 clones, roughly 84% seen once. Sequencing input: PBMCs. This sequence was found in a boy aged 2-9 years in good health and CMV-seronegative. The rearrangement uses TRBV6-1 and TRBJ1-2; TRBD1 is a possible D gene (5 bases). CDR3 nucleotides: TGTGCCAGCAGTCGAGAGGGCCCCGGGGGCTATGGCTACACCTTC. Protein sequence: CASSREGPGGYGYTF.